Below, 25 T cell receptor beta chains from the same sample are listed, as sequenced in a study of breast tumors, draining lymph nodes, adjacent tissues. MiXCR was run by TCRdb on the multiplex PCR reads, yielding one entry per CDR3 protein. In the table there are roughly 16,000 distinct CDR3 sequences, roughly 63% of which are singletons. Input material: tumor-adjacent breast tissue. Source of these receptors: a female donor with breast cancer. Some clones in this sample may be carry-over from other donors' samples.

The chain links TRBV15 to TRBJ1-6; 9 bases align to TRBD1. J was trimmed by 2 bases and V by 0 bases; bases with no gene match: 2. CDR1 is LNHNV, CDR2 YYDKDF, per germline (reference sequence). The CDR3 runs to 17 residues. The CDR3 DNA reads TGTGCCACCAGCAGAGATGGGACAGGGACCTATAATTCACCCCTCCACTTT. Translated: CATSRDGTGTYNSPLHF.

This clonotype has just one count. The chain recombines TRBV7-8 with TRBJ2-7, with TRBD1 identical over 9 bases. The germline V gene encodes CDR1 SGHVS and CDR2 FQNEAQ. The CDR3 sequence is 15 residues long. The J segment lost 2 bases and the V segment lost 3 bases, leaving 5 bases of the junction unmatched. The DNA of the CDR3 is TGTGCCAGCAGCTTCCGACAGGGGGGACCCTACGAGCAGTACTTC. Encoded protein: CASSFRQGGPYEQYF.

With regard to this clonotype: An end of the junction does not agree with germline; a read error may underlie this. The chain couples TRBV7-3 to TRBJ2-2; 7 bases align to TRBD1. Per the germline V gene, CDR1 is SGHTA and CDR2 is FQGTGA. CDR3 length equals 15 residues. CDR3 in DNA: TGTGCTAGCAGCTACCGGACAGGTGACACCGGGGAGCTGTTTTTT. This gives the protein CASSYRTGDTGELFF.

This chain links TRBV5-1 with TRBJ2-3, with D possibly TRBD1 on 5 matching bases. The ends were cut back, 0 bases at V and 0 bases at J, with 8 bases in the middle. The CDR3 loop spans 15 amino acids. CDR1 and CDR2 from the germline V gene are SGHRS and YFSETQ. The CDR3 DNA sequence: TGCGCCAGCAGCTTGGGACAGATTAGCACAGATACGCAGTATTTT. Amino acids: CASSLGQISTDTQYF.

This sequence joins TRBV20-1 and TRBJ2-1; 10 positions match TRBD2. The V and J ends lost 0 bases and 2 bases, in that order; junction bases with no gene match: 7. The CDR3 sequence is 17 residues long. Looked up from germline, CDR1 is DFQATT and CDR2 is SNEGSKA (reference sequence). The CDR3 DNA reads TGCAGTGCTAGAGATGGGGCTAGCGGGGGTACCTACAATGAGCAGTTCTTC. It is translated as CSARDGASGGTYNEQFF.

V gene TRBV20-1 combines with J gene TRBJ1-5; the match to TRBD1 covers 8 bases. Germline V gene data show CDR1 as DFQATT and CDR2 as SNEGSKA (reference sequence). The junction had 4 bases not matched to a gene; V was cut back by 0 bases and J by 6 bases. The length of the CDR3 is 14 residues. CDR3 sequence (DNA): TGCAGTGCTAGAGACCCCAGGGGGCTTCAGCCCCAGCATTTT. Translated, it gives CSARDPRGLQPQHF.

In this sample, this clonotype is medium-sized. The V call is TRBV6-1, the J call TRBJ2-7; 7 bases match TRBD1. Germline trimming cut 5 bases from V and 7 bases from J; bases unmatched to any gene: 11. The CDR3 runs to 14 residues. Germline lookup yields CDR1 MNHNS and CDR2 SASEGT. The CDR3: CASSSLGGPGEQYF. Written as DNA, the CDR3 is TGTGCCAGCAGTTCGTTAGGGGGCCCGGGGGAGCAGTACTTC.

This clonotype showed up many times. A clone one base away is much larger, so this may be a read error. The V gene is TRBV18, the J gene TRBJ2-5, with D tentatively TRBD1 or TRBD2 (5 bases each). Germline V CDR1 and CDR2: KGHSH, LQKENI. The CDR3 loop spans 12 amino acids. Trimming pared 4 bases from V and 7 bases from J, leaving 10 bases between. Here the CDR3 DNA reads TGTGCCAGCTCACTCGGGGCGGGGACCCAGTACTTC. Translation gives CASSLGAGTQYF.

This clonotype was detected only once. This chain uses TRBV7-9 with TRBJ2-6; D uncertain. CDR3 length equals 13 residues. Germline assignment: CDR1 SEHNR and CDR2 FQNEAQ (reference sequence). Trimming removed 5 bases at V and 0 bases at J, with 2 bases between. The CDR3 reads CASSTSGANVLTF. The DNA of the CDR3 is TGTGCCAGCAGCACCTCTGGGGCCAACGTCCTGACTTTC.

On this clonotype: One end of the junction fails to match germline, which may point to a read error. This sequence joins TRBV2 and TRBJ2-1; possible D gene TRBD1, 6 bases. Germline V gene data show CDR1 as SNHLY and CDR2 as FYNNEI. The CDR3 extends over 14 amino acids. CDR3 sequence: CASSGQAGYNGQFF. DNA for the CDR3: TGTGCCAGCAGTGGACAGGCGGGCTACAATGGGCAGTTCTTC.

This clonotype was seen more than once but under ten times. The CDR3 loop reads CSVRSSGPYEQYF. DNA of the CDR3: TGCAGCGTCCGTTCTAGCGGACCCTACGAGCAGTACTTC. The rearrangement uses TRBV20-1 and TRBJ2-7, with TRBD2 identical over 7 bases. CDR1 and CDR2 from the germline V gene are DFQATT and SNEGSKA (reference sequence). CDR3 length: 13 residues.

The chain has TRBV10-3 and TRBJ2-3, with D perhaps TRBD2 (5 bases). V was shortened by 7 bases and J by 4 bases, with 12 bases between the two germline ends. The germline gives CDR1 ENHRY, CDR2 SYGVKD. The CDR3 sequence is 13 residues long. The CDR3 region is CAITPPGSDTQYF. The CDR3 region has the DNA TGTGCCATCACCCCCCCGGGATCAGATACGCAGTATTTT.

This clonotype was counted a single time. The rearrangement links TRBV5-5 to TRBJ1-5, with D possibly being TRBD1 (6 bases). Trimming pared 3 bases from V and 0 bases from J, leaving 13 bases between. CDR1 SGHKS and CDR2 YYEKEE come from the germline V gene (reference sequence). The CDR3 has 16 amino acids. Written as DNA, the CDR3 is TGTGCCAGCAGCTCAACAGGGAGCTATAGCAATCAGCCCCAGCATTTT. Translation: CASSSTGSYSNQPQHF.

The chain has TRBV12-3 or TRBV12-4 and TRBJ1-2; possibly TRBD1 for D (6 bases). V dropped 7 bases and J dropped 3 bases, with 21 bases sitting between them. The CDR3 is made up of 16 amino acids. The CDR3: CASTARTARAYYGYTF. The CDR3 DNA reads TGTGCCAGCACGGCCCGGACAGCCAGGGCCTACTATGGCTACACCTTC.

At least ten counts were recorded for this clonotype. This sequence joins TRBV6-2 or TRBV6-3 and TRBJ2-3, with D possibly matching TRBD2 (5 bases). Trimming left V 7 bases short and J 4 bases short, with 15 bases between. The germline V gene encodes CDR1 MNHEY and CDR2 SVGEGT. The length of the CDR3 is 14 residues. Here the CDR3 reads CASNRDVEADTQYF. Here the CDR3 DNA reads TGTGCCAGCAATAGGGATGTGGAGGCAGATACGCAGTATTTT.

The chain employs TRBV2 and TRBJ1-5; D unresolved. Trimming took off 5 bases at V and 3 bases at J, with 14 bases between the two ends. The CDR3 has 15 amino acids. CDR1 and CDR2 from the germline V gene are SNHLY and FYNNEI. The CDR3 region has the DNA TGTGCCAGCAGTACCGCGGGTGGTACCAATCAGCCCCAGCATTTT. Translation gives CASSTAGGTNQPQHF. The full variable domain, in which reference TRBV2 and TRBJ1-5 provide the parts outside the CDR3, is EPEVTQTPSHQVTQMGQEVILRCVPISNHLYFYWYRQILGQKVEFLVSFYNNEISEKSEIFDDQFSVERPDGSNFTLKIRSTKLEDSAMYFCASSTAGGTNQPQHFGDGTRLSIL.

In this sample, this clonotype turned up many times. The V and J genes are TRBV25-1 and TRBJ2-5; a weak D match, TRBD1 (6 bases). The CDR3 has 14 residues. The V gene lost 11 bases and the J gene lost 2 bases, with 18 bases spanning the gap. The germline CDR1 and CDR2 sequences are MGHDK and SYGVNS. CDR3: CAGASSRGQETQYF. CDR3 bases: TGTGCCGGGGCCAGCAGTAGGGGGCAAGAGACCCAGTACTTC.

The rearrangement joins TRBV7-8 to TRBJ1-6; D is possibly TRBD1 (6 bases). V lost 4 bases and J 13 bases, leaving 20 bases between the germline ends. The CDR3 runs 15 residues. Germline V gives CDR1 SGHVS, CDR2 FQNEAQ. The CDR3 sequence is CASSSLGGSGSPLHF. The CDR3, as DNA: TGTGCCAGCAGCTCACTAGGGGGGAGTGGTTCTCCCCTCCACTTT.

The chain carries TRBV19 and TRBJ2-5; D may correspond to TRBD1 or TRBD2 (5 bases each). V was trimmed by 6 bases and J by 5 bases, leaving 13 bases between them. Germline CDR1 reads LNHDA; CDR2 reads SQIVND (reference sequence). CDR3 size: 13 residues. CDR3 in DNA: TGTGCCAGTAGACCATCATGGGGGGAGACCCAGTACTTC. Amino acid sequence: CASRPSWGETQYF.

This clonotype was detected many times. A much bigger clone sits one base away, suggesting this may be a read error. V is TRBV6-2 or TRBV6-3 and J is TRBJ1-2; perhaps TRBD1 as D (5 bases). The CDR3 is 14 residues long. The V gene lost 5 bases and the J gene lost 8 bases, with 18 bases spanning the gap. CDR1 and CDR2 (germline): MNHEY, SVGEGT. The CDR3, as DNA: TGTGCCAGCAGTCACAGGAGCTGGGGTGAGGGCTACACCTTC. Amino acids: CASSHRSWGEGYTF.

CDR3 region: CASSPQGAGYTF. The CDR3 DNA sequence: TGTGCCAGTAGTCCCCAGGGGGCTGGCTACACCTTC. V usage is TRBV19 and J usage is TRBJ1-2, with 8 nucleotides matching TRBD1. J gave up 7 bases and V 5 bases, and 3 bases lay outside the gene matches. This CDR3 spans 12 amino acids. The germline CDR1 and CDR2 sequences are LNHDA and SQIVND (reference sequence).

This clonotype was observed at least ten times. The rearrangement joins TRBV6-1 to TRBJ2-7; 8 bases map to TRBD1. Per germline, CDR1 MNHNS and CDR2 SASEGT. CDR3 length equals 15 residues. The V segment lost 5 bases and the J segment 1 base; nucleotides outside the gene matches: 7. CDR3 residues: CASSHPDRVSYEQYV. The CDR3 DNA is TGTGCCAGCAGTCACCCGGACAGGGTGTCCTACGAGCAGTACGTC.

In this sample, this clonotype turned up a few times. CDR3 nucleotides: TGTGCCAGCAGTAGTGGCCAGACAGATAATTCACCCCTCCACTTT. Translated: CASSSGQTDNSPLHF. This rearrangement joins TRBV25-1 to TRBJ1-6; TRBD1 is a possible D gene (5 bases). The CDR3 is 15 residues long. Trimming took 5 bases from V and 5 from J, leaving 13 bases between them. Germline CDR1 is MGHDK and CDR2 is SYGVNS.

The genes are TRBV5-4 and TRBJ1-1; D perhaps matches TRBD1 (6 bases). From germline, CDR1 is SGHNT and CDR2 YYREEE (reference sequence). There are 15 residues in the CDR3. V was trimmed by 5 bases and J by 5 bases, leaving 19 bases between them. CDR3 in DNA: TGTGCCAGCAGACGAGACCGGGGGCGTGGGACTGAAGCTTTCTTT. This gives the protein CASRRDRGRGTEAFF.

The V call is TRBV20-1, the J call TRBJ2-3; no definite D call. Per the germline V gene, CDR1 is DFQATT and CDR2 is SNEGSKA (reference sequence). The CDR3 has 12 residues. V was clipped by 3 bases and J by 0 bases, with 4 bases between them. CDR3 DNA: TGCAGTGCTAGGGGGAGCACAGATACGCAGTATTTT. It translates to CSARGSTDTQYF.